This T cell receptor beta chain was obtained from a study of identical twins. Unique molecular identifiers were present on the cDNA, which also gained a universal primer site by template switching. MiXCR, run by TCRdb on the 5' RACE reads, gives a single entry per CDR3 protein. The repertoire includes 1.5 million to 2 million distinct CDR3 sequences, less than 35% of them detected once, and approximately 0.25% sits in the top ten. V was cut by 0 bases and J by 2 bases, with 14 bases left in between. The CDR3 has 16 amino acids. Germline V gives CDR1 DFQATT, CDR2 SNEGSKA (reference sequence). The receptor was isolated from a newborn girl in good health. Sequencing used cord blood. J is TRBJ1-5 and V is TRBV20-1; no reliable D call. In DNA, the CDR3 is TGCAGTGCTAGAGAGAGGTCCGGGGTTGGCAATCAGCCCCAGCATTTT. Protein: CSARERSGVGNQPQHF.